Presented here are 10 T cell receptor beta chains from one specimen sequenced in a study of vaccination effects on CD4 cells after COVID-19. Which antigens these TCRs recognize remains unknown. Before any sequencing was done, the ViraFEST assay used viral peptide pools to expand antigen-specific CD4+ T cells. The culture ran for approximately 10 days, and then CD4+ T cells were isolated. A PCR test confirmed that the person had SARS-CoV-2 infection between March and December 2020. Only in-frame clones appear in the TCRdb table, and some are missing; sequencing was by immunoSEQ multiplex PCR. The sample includes tens of thousands of clones, around 69% seen only once; the top ten take about 15%. Sequences were derived from CD4+ T cells from PBMCs cultured with HCoV-NL63 spike peptides, sampled before COVID-19 vaccination. The receptors shown here come from a human donor who had a prior SARS-CoV-2 infection.

The chain couples TRBV5-4 to TRBJ2-3; TRBD2 matches 13 bases. CDR3 length: 16 residues. Trimming took 0 bases from V and 3 from J; bases not matched to a gene: 1. In germline, CDR1 is SGHNT, CDR2 YYREEE (reference sequence). CDR3 region: CASSLEGLAGTDTQYF. The CDR3 region has the DNA TGTGCCAGCAGCTTGGAGGGACTAGCGGGAACAGATACGCAGTATTTT.

V usage is TRBV2 and J usage is TRBJ1-5; 7 bases agree with TRBD1. Germline CDR1 and CDR2: SNHLY and FYNNEI. The CDR3 is made up of 14 amino acids. V was pared by 8 bases and J by 3 bases, with 7 bases of the junction left unmatched. CDR3: CASGPGGNNQPQHF. DNA for the CDR3: TGTGCCAGCGGTCCAGGGGGGAACAATCAGCCCCAGCATTTT.

V gene TRBV11-3 combines with J gene TRBJ1-1, with D possibly TRBD1 on 5 matching bases. This CDR3 is built from 13 residues. CDR1 and CDR2 from the germline V gene are SGHNT and YENEEA. V was trimmed by 7 bases and J by 0 bases, leaving 9 bases between them. The CDR3 is CASNGHMNTEAFF. For the CDR3, the DNA is TGTGCCAGCAATGGACATATGAACACTGAAGCTTTCTTT.

V usage is TRBV6-5 and J usage is TRBJ2-7, with 10 bases that match TRBD1. Trimming removed 6 bases from V and 4 bases from J; junction bases left unmatched: 3. CDR3 length equals 13 residues. Germline loops: CDR1 MNHEY, CDR2 SVGAGI. CDR3 bases: TGTGCCAGCAGGACAGGGGGCGGGTACGAGCAGTACTTC. This codes for CASRTGGGYEQYF.

The chain links TRBV6-1 to TRBJ1-6; no clear D gene. Per the germline V gene, CDR1 is MNHNS and CDR2 is SASEGT. The length of the CDR3 is 13 residues. Trimming left V 2 bases short and J 4 bases short, with 3 bases between. The CDR3 DNA reads TGTGCCAGCAGTGAACGGTATAATTCACCCCTCCACTTT. As protein: CASSERYNSPLHF.

This rearrangement joins TRBV4-3 to TRBJ2-5; the D gene is possibly TRBD1 (6 bases). Trimming pared 0 bases from V and 5 bases from J, leaving 13 bases between. Per germline, CDR1 LGHNA and CDR2 YSLEER. CDR3 length: 15 residues. CDR3 residues: CASSQDRNRVETQYF. In DNA, the CDR3 is TGCGCCAGCAGCCAAGATCGGAACAGGGTGGAGACCCAGTACTTC.

The chain links TRBV7-2 to TRBJ2-7, with 9 bases lining up with TRBD1. The CDR3 runs to 15 residues. Per germline, CDR1 SGHTA and CDR2 FQGNSA. Losses at the gene ends were 5 bases for V and 6 bases for J; bases not matched to a gene: 11. CDR3 in DNA: TGTGCCAGCAGCCCTCAGACAGGGGGTTATTTCGAGCAGTACTTC. As protein: CASSPQTGGYFEQYF.

V gene TRBV24-1 combines with J gene TRBJ2-1; 7 positions match TRBD2. Per the germline V gene, CDR1 is KGHDR and CDR2 is SFDVKD. The CDR3 loop spans 16 amino acids. V was pared by 9 bases and J by 5 bases, with 15 bases of the junction left unmatched. In DNA, the CDR3 is TGTGCCACCCCCCTTACTGGTCGGGAGGCCAACAATGAGCAGTTCTTC. This codes for CATPLTGREANNEQFF.

This clone was observed a handful of times. The genes are TRBV11-3 and TRBJ1-2; TRBD1 matches at 10 bases. This CDR3 has 17 residues. Unmatched junction bases numbered 14, after V lost 5 bases and J lost 5 bases. Germline CDR1 SGHNT, CDR2 YENEEA. CDR3 region: CASSDRDRGHIRYGYTF. The CDR3 nucleotides read TGTGCCAGCAGCGACCGGGACAGGGGCCATATTCGGTATGGCTACACCTTC.

This clone has only one observation. The chain links TRBV5-8 to TRBJ2-4; unclear D gene. The V gene's germline CDR1 is SGHTS and CDR2 YDEGEE. The CDR3 spans 14 residues. The V end lost 0 bases, the J end lost 0 bases, and 4 bases lay between the germline ends. The CDR3 reads CASSLGLAKNIQYF. CDR3 DNA: TGTGCCAGCAGCTTGGGTCTAGCCAAAAACATTCAGTACTTC.